The rows below give T cell receptor beta chains drawn from one sample of a study of a mutant IDH1 vaccine in newly diagnosed glioma. Repertoires were generated with immunoSEQ multiplex PCR, while TCRdb's copy carries only in-frame clones and drops some. The table has 25,000 to 30,000 clones, 65% to 85% seen once. Antigens of these TCRs are unknown. The sample here was PBMCs, taken from a glioma patient whose treatment included an IDH1 peptide vaccine. These receptor sequences come from a middle-aged man with glioma. CDR3s leave out the opening cysteine and the closing phenylalanine or tryptophan. The D gene is left open where the match is weak.

V,J,D,CDR3
TRBV7-2,TRBJ1-2,-,ASSTEGLYGYT
TRBV5-6,TRBJ2-7,-,ASTPGGSGAYEQY
TRBV5-3,TRBJ1-5,TRBD1,ARRPDRESNQPQH
TRBV2,TRBJ2-3,-,ASSRAGSTDTQY
TRBV6-5,TRBJ2-2,-,ASSWRGGAGELF
TRBV5-6,TRBJ1-2,-,ASSLGAGLDGYT
TRBV2,TRBJ1-2,-,ASRGQTSYGYT
TRBV7-8,TRBJ2-7,TRBD2,ASSLGRPGLGSYEQY
TRBV30,TRBJ1-5,TRBD1,AWTRTGTSNQPQH
TRBV7-9,TRBJ2-1,-,ASSLPRGSSYNEQF
TRBV5-4,TRBJ2-4,-,ASSLDETSGY
TRBV10-3,TRBJ2-2,-,AINGAREIGELF
TRBV28,TRBJ2-1,-,ASRPTGGEQF
TRBV7-2,TRBJ2-7,-,ASSRRARGYEQY
TRBV6-5,TRBJ1-1,-,ASSAPGSEAF
TRBV10-2,TRBJ2-3,-,ASIGQVTDTQY
TRBV10-3,TRBJ1-5,-,AISESGQGGHQPQH
TRBV5-5,TRBJ1-2,-,ASSFDLNYGYT
TRBV2,TRBJ1-1,-,ASGTLTEAF
TRBV11-3,TRBJ2-1,TRBD2,ASSLLAGELGVQF
TRBV7-2,TRBJ2-3,-,ASSLVTRTDTQY
TRBV6-5,TRBJ1-1,-,ASRELNTEAF
TRBV2,TRBJ2-1,-,ASREVSYNEQF
TRBV6-5,TRBJ1-1,-,ASSKTRANTEAF
TRBV27,TRBJ1-6,-,ASRLGGNSPLH
TRBV5-8,TRBJ2-4,-,ASSLVLRAYKNIQY
TRBV27,TRBJ1-2,-,ASLPRGYAYGYT
TRBV7-6,TRBJ2-7,-,ASSNAGSPDEQY
TRBV5-4,TRBJ1-2,-,ASRPETDNYGYT
TRBV21-1,TRBJ2-3,-,ASKGDRDTDTQY
TRBV4-1,TRBJ2-7,-,ASSQADPALFPFYEQY
TRBV2,TRBJ1-5,TRBD1,ASGGQHSNQPQH
TRBV4-3,TRBJ2-3,TRBD2,ASSRSVSTGGDTQY
TRBV7-2,TRBJ1-1,TRBD1,ASSSRDRDKAF
TRBV5-4,TRBJ1-4,-,ARRRAAATNEKLF
TRBV4-1,TRBJ2-2,TRBD1,ANSHPSLRPRQGEKKTGELF
TRBV15,TRBJ2-7,TRBD2,ATSRGPAGALGYEQY
TRBV6-5,TRBJ1-3,-,ASSYKGTGNTIY
TRBV25-1,TRBJ1-1,TRBD1,ASSGMAPGTENTEAF